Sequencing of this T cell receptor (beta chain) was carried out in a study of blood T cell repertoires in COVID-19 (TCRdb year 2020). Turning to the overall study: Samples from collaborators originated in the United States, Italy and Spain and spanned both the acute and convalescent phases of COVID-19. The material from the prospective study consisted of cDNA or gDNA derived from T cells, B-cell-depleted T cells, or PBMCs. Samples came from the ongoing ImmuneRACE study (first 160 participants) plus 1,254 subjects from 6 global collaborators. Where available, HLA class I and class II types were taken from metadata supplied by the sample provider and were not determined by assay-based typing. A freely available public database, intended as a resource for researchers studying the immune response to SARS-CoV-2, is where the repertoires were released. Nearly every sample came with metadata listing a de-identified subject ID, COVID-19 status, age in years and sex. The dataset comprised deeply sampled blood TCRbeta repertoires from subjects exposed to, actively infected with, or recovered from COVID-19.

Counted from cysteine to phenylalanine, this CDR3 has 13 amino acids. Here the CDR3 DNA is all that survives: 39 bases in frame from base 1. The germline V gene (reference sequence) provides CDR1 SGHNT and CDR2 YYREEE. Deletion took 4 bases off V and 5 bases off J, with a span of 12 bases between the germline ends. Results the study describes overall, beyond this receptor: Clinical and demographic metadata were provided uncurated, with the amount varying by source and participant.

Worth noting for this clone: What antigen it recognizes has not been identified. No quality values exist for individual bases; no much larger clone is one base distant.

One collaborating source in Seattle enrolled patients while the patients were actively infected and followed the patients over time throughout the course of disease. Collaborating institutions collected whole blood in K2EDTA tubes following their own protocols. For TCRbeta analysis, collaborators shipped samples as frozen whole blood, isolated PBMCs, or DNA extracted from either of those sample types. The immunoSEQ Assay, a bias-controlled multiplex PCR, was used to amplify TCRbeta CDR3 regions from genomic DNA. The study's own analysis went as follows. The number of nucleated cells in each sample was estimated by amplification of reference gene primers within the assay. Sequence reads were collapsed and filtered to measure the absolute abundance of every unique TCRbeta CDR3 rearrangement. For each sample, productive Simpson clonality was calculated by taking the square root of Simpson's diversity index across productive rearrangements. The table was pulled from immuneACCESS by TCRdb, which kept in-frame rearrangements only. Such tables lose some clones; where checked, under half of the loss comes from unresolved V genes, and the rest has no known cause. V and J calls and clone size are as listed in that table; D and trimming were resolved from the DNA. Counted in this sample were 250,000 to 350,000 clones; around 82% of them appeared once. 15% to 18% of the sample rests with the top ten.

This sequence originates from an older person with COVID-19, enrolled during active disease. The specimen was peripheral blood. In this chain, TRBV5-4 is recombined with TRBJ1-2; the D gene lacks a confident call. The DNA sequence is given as TGTGCCAGCAGCAAAGACAACTTATATGGCTACACCTTC. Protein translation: CASSKDNLYGYTF.